These T cell receptor beta chains were read from a single sample in a study of CD8 T cells in ankylosing spondylitis. TCRdb recomputed calls from the 5' RACE reads with MiXCR, one row per CDR3 protein. The sample holds a few hundred thousand distinct CDR3 sequences, 20% seen once. The sequencing input was blood, either unsorted or a sorted T cell fraction (not recorded which). Receptor source: a male donor with ankylosing spondylitis or in good health (not recorded which). Each CDR3 is given with its conserved first and last residue. Each record gives: CDR3 DNA, CDR3 protein, D gene, V gene, clone size, J gene. A D gene is named only where the DNA matches it firmly. A clone size is listed for some rows: how often the clone was seen (once, few, many), or a class if it is expanded.

TGTGCCAGCAGTCACCACGGACAGGGTGAAGCTTTCTTT | CASSHHGQGEAFF | TRBD1 | TRBV25-1 | NA | TRBJ1-1
TGTGCCAGCAGTTTCGCCAGGACCATTCGGGCAGATACGCAGTATTTT | CASSFARTIRADTQYF | NA | TRBV12-3/TRBV12-4 | NA | TRBJ2-3
TGTGCCAGCAGTTCCCGGGAGGCTGGGGCCAACGTCCTGACTTTC | CASSSREAGANVLTF | TRBD2 | TRBV12-3/TRBV12-4 | NA | TRBJ2-6
TGTGCCATCAGTGGGGGGACACTCACAGATACGCAGTATTTT | CAISGGTLTDTQYF | NA | TRBV10-3 | NA | TRBJ2-3
TGTGCCAGCAGTTTTGTAGGAGATACGCAGTATTTT | CASSFVGDTQYF | NA | TRBV27 | NA | TRBJ2-3
TGTGCCAGCAGTAGGGGACAGGGGGCGTGGGGCAATGAGCAGTTCTTC | CASSRGQGAWGNEQFF | TRBD1 | TRBV12-3/TRBV12-4 | many | TRBJ2-1
TGTGCCATCAGCTTAGCGGGGTACAATGAGCAGTTCTTC | CAISLAGYNEQFF | TRBD2 | TRBV10-3 | NA | TRBJ2-1
TGCAGCGTTGCAGCTCTAGCGGGAGGGAGCTCCTACAATGAGCAGTTCTTC | CSVAALAGGSSYNEQFF | TRBD2 | TRBV29-1 | NA | TRBJ2-1
TGTGCCAGCAGCCAGAACAGGGTAAATGAAGCTTTCTTT | CASSQNRVNEAFF | NA | TRBV14 | NA | TRBJ1-1
TGCAGTGCCAGCGGGGGAAGGATGACATACAATGAGCAGTTCTTC | CSASGGRMTYNEQFF | TRBD2 | TRBV20-1 | NA | TRBJ2-1
TGCAGCGTTACCGGGACCTTAGCGGGAGGCCTCAATGAGCAGTTCTTC | CSVTGTLAGGLNEQFF | TRBD2 | TRBV29-1 | NA | TRBJ2-1
TGCAGTGCTACTGGACTAGCCTCAGATACGCAGTATTTT | CSATGLASDTQYF | TRBD2 | TRBV20-1 | NA | TRBJ2-3
TGCGCCAGCAGCATTAGCGGGGTCTCCTACAATGAGCAGTTCTTC | CASSISGVSYNEQFF | TRBD2 | TRBV5-1 | NA | TRBJ2-1
TGCAGTGAACCTTCAACGGAGAACTCTGGAAACACCATATATTTT | CSEPSTENSGNTIYF | NA | TRBV20-1 | few | TRBJ1-3
TGTGCCAGCAGCCAAGATGCCCGGACAGGGAACACTGAAGCTTTCTTT | CASSQDARTGNTEAFF | TRBD1 | TRBV3-1 | NA | TRBJ1-1
TGCAGCGCAGCGGGCACAGGCGAGACCCAGTACTTC | CSAAGTGETQYF | NA | TRBV29-1 | NA | TRBJ2-5
TGCAGCGCCCAGGGGAACAATCAGCCCCAGCATTTT | CSAQGNNQPQHF | NA | TRBV29-1 | many | TRBJ1-5
TGTGCCAGCAGGTCTACAGGGATACTGTTTTTT | CASRSTGILFF | NA | TRBV12-3/TRBV12-4 | few | TRBJ2-2
TGTGCCAGCAGTGAAGAGACTAACAACCGCCGGACAGATACGCAGTATTTT | CASSEETNNRRTDTQYF | NA | TRBV6-1 | NA | TRBJ2-3
TGTGCCAGCAGGAAACAGGGAACGGGCACTGAAGCTTTCTTT | CASRKQGTGTEAFF | NA | TRBV6-1 | NA | TRBJ1-1